The source of this TCR beta chain is a study of shared clonotypes between healthy human individuals. The germline V and J ends were trimmed by 4 bases and 4 bases, with 18 bases remaining between them. CDR1 is SGDLS and CDR2 is YYNGEE in the germline V gene. The CDR3 extends over 15 amino acids. Terminally differentiated effector memory CD45RA+ cells were excluded from the naive CD8 cells, which were CD45RO-negative and positively selected for CCR7. Here immunoSEQ multiplex PCR was the method, and the copy in TCRdb shows in-frame clones only, minus some. Of around 2.1 million clones in the sample, about 92% were seen once. This clone was detected once.

V gene TRBV9 combines with J gene TRBJ2-7; TRBD2 is a possible D gene (7 bases). The origin of this receptor is a man between 18 and 29 years old in good health. Some clones in this sample may be carry-over from other donors' samples. The sample taken for sequencing was naive CD8+ T cells from PBMCs. CDR3 protein: CASSMGGLQKYEQYF. CDR3 nucleotide sequence: TGTGCCAGCAGCATGGGGGGGCTCCAAAAGTACGAGCAGTACTTC.